The sample holds a few counts of the clone carrying this T cell receptor (beta chain). Its antigen is unknown. The source of the sample is a study of response to subunit inactivated influenza vaccine. The study, taken as a whole, reports: After each seasonal influenza vaccination, few new T cells are recruited, the authors suggested.

TCRdb re-derived calls from the RT-PCR reads in MiXCR, one entry per CDR3 protein. The data contain more than 400,000 distinct CDR3 sequences, 9.5% to 13% of them seen just once; the ten biggest clones take up about an eighth. The germline gives CDR1 LGHDT, CDR2 YNNKEL (reference sequence). V was clipped by 5 bases and J by 0 bases; unmatched bases: 6. This CDR3 is built from 16 residues. Sequencing was performed on PBMCs from blood, taken about 40 days after vaccination. This TCR was recovered from a man aged 45-65 years who received an inactivated influenza vaccine. The chain links TRBV3-1 to TRBJ1-3; TRBD1 matches at 8 bases. CDR3: CASSAGQGLSGNTIYF. The CDR3 coding sequence is TGTGCCAGCAGCGCCGGACAGGGCCTCTCTGGAAACACCATATATTTT.